These 9 T cell receptor beta chains came from one sample sequenced in a study of identical twins. TCRdb ran MiXCR on the 5' RACE reads and lists one entry per CDR3 protein. The table has about 530,000 distinct CDR3 sequences, around 22% seen once. These data are also associated with another study on yellow fever vaccine responses in identical twins.

Sequences were obtained from CD4+ T cells sorted from blood. Receptors originate from a woman aged 18-30 years in good health.

V and J are TRBV19 and TRBJ1-1; D call uncertain. The CDR3 consists of 13 residues. In germline, CDR1 is LNHDA, CDR2 SQIVND (reference sequence). V was shortened by 7 bases and J by 0 bases, with 9 bases between the two germline ends. CDR3 sequence reads: CASNLAVNTEAFF. As DNA, the CDR3 is TGTGCCAGTAATCTTGCGGTGAACACTGAAGCTTTCTTT.

This clonotype was seen just once. The chain couples TRBV16 to TRBJ2-3; the match to TRBD1 covers 8 bases. After removal of 4 bases from V and 5 bases from J, the junction contained 11 bases not matched to a gene. Germline CDR1 reads KGHSY; CDR2 reads FQNENV. The CDR3 runs to 16 residues. The CDR3 nucleotides read TGTGCCAGCAGCCCCAGACAGGGGTCAGGAGGAGATACGCAGTATTTT. It codes for CASSPRQGSGGDTQYF.

The J gene is TRBJ1-2, the V gene TRBV5-1; D not certain. Per germline, CDR1 SGHRS and CDR2 YFSETQ. CDR3 length equals 14 residues. The germline V and J ends were trimmed by 1 base and 6 bases, with 13 bases remaining between them. The CDR3 region is CASSLPRPTDGYTF. CDR3 in DNA: TGCGCCAGCAGCTTGCCCCGACCGACTGATGGCTACACCTTC.

This clonotype was counted between two and nine times. The rearrangement uses TRBV6-5 and TRBJ2-2, with TRBD1 matching over 7 bases. Germline CDR1 is MNHEY and CDR2 is SVGAGI. Trimming took 5 bases from V and 1 from J; bases not matched to a gene: 13. This CDR3 has 18 amino acids. The CDR3 nucleotides read TGTGCCAGCAGTATCAGGGGGAAGGGGACAGAGAACACCGGGGAGCTGTTTTTT. Its translation: CASSIRGKGTENTGELFF.

In its sample, this clonotype was seen many times. The chain carries TRBV12-3 or TRBV12-4 and TRBJ2-2; 7 bases fit TRBD1. The CDR3 runs to 14 residues. V lost 7 bases, J lost 7 bases, and 9 bases stayed unmatched. CDR3 loop: CASTRTGPSGELFF. Here the CDR3 DNA reads TGTGCCAGCACCCGGACAGGTCCTAGCGGGGAGCTGTTTTTT.

This clonotype was counted only a few times. The chain links TRBV6-5 to TRBJ2-7; D is perhaps TRBD2 (5 bases). The germline V gene encodes CDR1 MNHEY and CDR2 SVGAGI. V lost 0 bases to trimming and J lost 2 bases, with 14 bases between them. The CDR3 totals 16 residues. CDR3 sequence (DNA): TGTGCCAGCAGTTACTCGTTCCAAGGGAGTACCTACGAGCAGTACTTC. It encodes CASSYSFQGSTYEQYF.

This clonotype was observed a handful of times. The CDR3 region is CSARTPGATEAFF. CDR3 nucleotide sequence: TGCAGTGCGAGAACCCCAGGGGCTACTGAAGCTTTCTTT. This chain joins TRBV20-1 and TRBJ1-1, with D maybe TRBD1 (6 bases). Trimming shortened V by 6 bases and J by 5 bases, and 16 bases separated the two germline ends. The CDR3 has 13 residues. Germline V lookup: CDR1 DFQATT, CDR2 SNEGSKA (reference sequence).

This rearrangement joins TRBV15 to TRBJ2-5, with TRBD2 matching over 13 bases. In germline, CDR1 is LNHNV, CDR2 YYDKDF (reference sequence). The CDR3 runs 19 residues. V was pared by 2 bases and J by 1 base, with 10 bases of the junction left unmatched. For the CDR3, the DNA is TGTGCCACCAGCAGACCCCCGGGACTAGCGGGGAAAACCCAAGAGACCCAGTACTTC. Protein: CATSRPPGLAGKTQETQYF.

V is TRBV5-1 and J is TRBJ2-1, with D hard to call. In germline, CDR1 is SGHRS, CDR2 YFSETQ. The CDR3 covers 15 residues. Trimming took 5 bases from V and 0 from J, leaving 12 bases between them. CDR3 sequence reads: CASSIARSSYNEQFF. The CDR3 DNA is TGCGCCAGCAGTATCGCCAGGAGCTCCTACAATGAGCAGTTCTTC.